The 10 T cell receptor beta chains given below trace back to one sample, sequenced in a study of OX40 agonist ivuxolimab in advanced cancers. Using immunoSEQ multiplex PCR, the repertoire was profiled, and TCRdb retains in-frame clones only, with some absent. This sample has around 63,000 clones, with approximately 92% found just once. The sequencing used CD4+ or CD8+ T cells sorted from blood, collected in a trial of the OX40 agonist ivuxolimab. Receptors were obtained from an adult with an advanced solid tumor such as melanoma, head and neck, liver or kidney cancer.

This clone showed up just a few times. The rearrangement uses TRBV20-1 and TRBJ1-1; unclear D gene. From germline, CDR1 is DFQATT and CDR2 SNEGSKA (reference sequence). Trimming shortened V by 3 bases and J by 5 bases, and 7 bases separated the two germline ends. CDR3 size: 11 residues. This CDR3 is CSASPKTEAFF. The CDR3 coding sequence is TGCAGTGCTAGTCCAAAGACTGAAGCTTTCTTT.

This rearrangement joins TRBV7-6 to TRBJ2-1; D may be TRBD1 (7 bases). V shed 1 base and J shed 8 bases, with 12 bases lying between them. The CDR3 has 14 amino acids. Germline CDR1 SGHVS, CDR2 FNYEAQ. CDR3: CASSLDTGEDEQFF. CDR3 in DNA: TGTGCCAGCAGCTTAGATACAGGGGAGGATGAGCAGTTCTTC.

CDR3 in amino acids: CASSALGGNTIYF. As DNA, the CDR3 is TGTGCCAGCAGTGCTCTAGGGGGAAACACCATATATTTT. This chain connects TRBV6-5 to TRBJ1-3; D unclear. Between the trimmed V and J ends, which lost 5 bases and 4 bases, there was a span of 9 bases. CDR3 size: 13 residues. Germline lookup yields CDR1 MNHEY and CDR2 SVGAGI.

The V and J genes are TRBV2 and TRBJ2-7, with D unresolved. Germline-derived CDR1 and CDR2 are SNHLY and FYNNEI. CDR3 length: 12 amino acids. The V end lost 7 bases, the J end lost 5 bases, and 12 bases lay between the germline ends. For the CDR3, the DNA is TGTGCCAGCACCCAAGAGAGGAACGAGCAGTACTTC. Its protein product is CASTQERNEQYF.

CDR3 protein: CASSVGPPNYGYTF. The CDR3 DNA is TGTGCCAGCAGCGTAGGTCCACCCAACTATGGCTACACCTTC. The rearrangement links TRBV9 to TRBJ1-2, with D uncertain. The germline gives CDR1 SGDLS, CDR2 YYNGEE. This CDR3 is built from 14 residues. V lost 0 bases and J 2 bases, leaving 8 bases between the germline ends.

CDR3 nucleotide sequence: TGTGCCAGCAGCCTGACAGAAATCTACGAGCAGTACTTC. It codes for CASSLTEIYEQYF. The gene calls are TRBV7-9 and TRBJ2-5, with a weak D call TRBD1 (5 bases). The J call may be mistaken, given a closer DNA end match to TRBJ2-7. CDR1 is SEHNR and CDR2 is FQNEAQ in the germline V gene (reference sequence). The CDR3 totals 13 residues.

This chain joins TRBV10-3 and TRBJ2-7, with D possibly TRBD1 on 6 matching bases. V was trimmed by 2 bases and J by 4 bases, leaving 15 bases between them. The CDR3 covers 15 residues. CDR1 is ENHRY, CDR2 SYGVKD, per germline. The DNA of the CDR3 is TGTGCCATCAGTGAGACCGGCATTAGGGGGTACGAGCAGTACTTC. Translation: CAISETGIRGYEQYF.

A single count supports this clone. The chain links TRBV5-1 to TRBJ2-7; 10 bases align to TRBD1. Germline CDR1 reads SGHRS; CDR2 reads YFSETQ. With 5 bases clipped from V and 4 bases from J, the junction kept 9 bases outside the gene matches. CDR3 size: 15 residues. DNA for the CDR3: TGCGCCAGCAGGGGCGACAGGGGGCAGTTATACGAGCAGTACTTC. Its protein is CASRGDRGQLYEQYF. The full variable domain, in which reference TRBV5-1 and TRBJ2-7 provide the parts outside the CDR3, is KAGVTQTPRYLIKTRGQQVTLSCSPISGHRSVSWYQQTPGQGLQFLFEYFSETQRNKGNFPGRFSGRQFSNSRSEMNVSTLELGDSALYLCASRGDRGQLYEQYFGPGTRLTVT.

V is TRBV14 and J is TRBJ2-3; D ambiguous. CDR1 SGHDN and CDR2 FVKESK come from the germline V gene. V lost 1 base to trimming and J lost 6 bases, with 8 bases between them. The CDR3 runs 13 residues. CDR3: CASSQVQFDTQYF. The CDR3 region has the DNA TGTGCCAGCAGCCAAGTCCAGTTCGATACGCAGTATTTT.

V is TRBV9 and J is TRBJ1-6; TRBD1 is a possible D gene (6 bases). The germline gives CDR1 SGDLS, CDR2 YYNGEE. V was cut by 3 bases and J by 8 bases, with 15 bases left in between. This CDR3 has 15 amino acids. The CDR3 coding sequence is TGTGCCAGCAGCGCGTTACAGGGCGGGCATTCACCCCTCCACTTT. Translating gives CASSALQGGHSPLHF.